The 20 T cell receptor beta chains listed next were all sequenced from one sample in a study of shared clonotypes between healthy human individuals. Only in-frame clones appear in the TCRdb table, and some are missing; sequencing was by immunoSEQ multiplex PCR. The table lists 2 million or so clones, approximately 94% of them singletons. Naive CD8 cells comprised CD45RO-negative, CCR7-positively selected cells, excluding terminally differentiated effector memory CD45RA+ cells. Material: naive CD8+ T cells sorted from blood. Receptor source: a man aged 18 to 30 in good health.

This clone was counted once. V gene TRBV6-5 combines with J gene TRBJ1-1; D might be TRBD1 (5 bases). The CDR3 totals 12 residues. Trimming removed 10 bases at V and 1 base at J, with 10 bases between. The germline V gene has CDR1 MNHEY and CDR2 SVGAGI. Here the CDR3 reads CATRDGNTEAFF. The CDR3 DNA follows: TGTGCCACAAGGGACGGGAACACTGAAGCTTTCTTT.

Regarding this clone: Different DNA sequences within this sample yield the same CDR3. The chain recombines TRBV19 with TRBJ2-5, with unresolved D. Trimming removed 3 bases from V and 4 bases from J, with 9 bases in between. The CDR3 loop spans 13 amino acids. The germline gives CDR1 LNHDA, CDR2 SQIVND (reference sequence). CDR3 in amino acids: CASSIVSGETQYF. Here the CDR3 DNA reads TGTGCCAGTAGTATCGTTTCAGGAGAGACCCAGTACTTC.

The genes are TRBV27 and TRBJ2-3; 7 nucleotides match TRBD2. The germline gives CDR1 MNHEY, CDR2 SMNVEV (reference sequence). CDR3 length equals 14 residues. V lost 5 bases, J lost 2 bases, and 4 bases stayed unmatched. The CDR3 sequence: CASSHRDYTDTQYF. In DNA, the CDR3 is TGTGCCAGCAGTCACCGGGACTACACAGATACGCAGTATTTT.

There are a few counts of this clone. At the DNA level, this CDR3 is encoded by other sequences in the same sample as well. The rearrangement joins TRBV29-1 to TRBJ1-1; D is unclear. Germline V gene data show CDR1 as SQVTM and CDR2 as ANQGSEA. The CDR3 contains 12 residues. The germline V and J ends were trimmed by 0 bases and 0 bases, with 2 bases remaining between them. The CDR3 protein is CSVEDLNTEAFF. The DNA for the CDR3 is TGCAGCGTTGAAGATCTGAACACTGAAGCTTTCTTT.

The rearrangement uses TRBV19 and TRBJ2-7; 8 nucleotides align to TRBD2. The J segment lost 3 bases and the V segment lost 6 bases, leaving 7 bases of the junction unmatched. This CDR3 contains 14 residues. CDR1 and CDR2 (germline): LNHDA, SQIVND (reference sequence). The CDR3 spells CASSPGLVYYEQYF. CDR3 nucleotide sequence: TGTGCCAGTAGCCCGGGACTAGTCTACTACGAGCAGTACTTC.

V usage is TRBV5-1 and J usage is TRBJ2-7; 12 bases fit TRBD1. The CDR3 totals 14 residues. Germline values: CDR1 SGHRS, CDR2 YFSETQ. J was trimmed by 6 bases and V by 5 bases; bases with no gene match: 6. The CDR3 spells CASRVRDRGLEQYF. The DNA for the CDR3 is TGCGCCAGCAGAGTTCGGGACAGGGGGCTCGAGCAGTACTTC. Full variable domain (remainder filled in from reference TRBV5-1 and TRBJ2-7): KAGVTQTPRYLIKTRGQQVTLSCSPISGHRSVSWYQQTPGQGLQFLFEYFSETQRNKGNFPGRFSGRQFSNSRSEMNVSTLELGDSALYLCASRVRDRGLEQYFGPGTRLTVT.

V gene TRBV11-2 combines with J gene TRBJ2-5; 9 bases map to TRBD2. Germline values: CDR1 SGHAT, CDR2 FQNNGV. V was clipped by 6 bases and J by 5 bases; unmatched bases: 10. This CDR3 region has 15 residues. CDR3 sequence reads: CASSHIAGVTETQYF. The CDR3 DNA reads TGTGCCAGCAGTCATATAGCGGGAGTAACGGAGACCCAGTACTTC.

Here the CDR3 DNA reads TGTGCCAGCAGTGATGGGCTAGCGGTCTACGAGCAGTACTTC. Translation gives CASSDGLAVYEQYF. The chain uses TRBV6-1 and TRBJ2-7; 7 nucleotides line up with TRBD2. Germline V lookup: CDR1 MNHNS, CDR2 SASEGT. V gave up 3 bases and J gave up 3 bases; unmatched junction bases: 5. The CDR3 runs to 14 residues.

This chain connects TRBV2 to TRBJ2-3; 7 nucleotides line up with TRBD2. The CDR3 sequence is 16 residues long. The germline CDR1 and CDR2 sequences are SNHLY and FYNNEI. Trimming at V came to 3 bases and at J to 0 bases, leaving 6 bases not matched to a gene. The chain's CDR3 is CASSDLSGTSTDTQYF. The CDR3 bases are TGTGCCAGCAGTGACCTAAGCGGGACTAGCACAGATACGCAGTATTTT.

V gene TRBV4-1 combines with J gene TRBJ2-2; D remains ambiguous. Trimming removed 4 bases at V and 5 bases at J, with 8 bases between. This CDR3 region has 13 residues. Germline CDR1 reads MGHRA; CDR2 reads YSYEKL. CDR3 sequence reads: CASSPVQTGELFF. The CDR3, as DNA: TGCGCCAGCAGCCCGGTCCAAACCGGGGAGCTGTTTTTT.

The CDR3 here is CASSAGTINTDTQYF. The CDR3 region has the DNA TGTGCCAGCAGCGCCGGGACTATAAACACAGATACGCAGTATTTT. This chain connects TRBV9 to TRBJ2-3; 7 bases agree with TRBD2. CDR1 is SGDLS and CDR2 is YYNGEE in the germline V gene. V lost 3 bases and J lost 2; bases outside the gene matches: 6. This CDR3 is built from 15 residues.

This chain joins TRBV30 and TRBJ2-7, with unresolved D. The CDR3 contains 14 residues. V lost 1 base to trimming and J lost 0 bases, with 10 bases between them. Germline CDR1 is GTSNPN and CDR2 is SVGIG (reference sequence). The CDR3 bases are TGTGCCTGGAGTGATCCAGCGAGCTCCTACGAGCAGTACTTC. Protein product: CAWSDPASSYEQYF. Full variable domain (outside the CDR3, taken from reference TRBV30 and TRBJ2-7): SQTIHQWPATLVQPVGSPLSLECTVEGTSNPNLYWYRQAAGRGLQLLFYSVGIGQISSEVPQNLSASRPQDRQFILSSKKLLLSDSGFYLCAWSDPASSYEQYFGPGTRLTVT.

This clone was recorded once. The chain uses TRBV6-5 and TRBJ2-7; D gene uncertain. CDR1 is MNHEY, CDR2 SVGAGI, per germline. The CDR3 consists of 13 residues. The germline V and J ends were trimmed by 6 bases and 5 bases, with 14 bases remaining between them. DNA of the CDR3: TGTGCCAGCAGCCTCCATTTGTTCAACGAGCAGTACTTC. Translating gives CASSLHLFNEQYF.

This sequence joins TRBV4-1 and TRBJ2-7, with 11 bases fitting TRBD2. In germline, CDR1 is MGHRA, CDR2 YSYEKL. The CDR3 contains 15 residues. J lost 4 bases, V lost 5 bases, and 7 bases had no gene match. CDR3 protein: CASSFTLAGAYEQYF. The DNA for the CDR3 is TGCGCCAGCAGCTTTACACTAGCGGGAGCTTACGAGCAGTACTTC.

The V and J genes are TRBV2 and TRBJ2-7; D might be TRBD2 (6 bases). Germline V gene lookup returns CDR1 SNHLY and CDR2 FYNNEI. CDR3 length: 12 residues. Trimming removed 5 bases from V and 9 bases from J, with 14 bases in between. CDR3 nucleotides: TGTGCCAGCAGTACCGGGACTTCCGGGCAGTACTTC. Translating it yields CASSTGTSGQYF. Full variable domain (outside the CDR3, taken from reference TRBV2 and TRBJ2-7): EPEVTQTPSHQVTQMGQEVILRCVPISNHLYFYWYRQILGQKVEFLVSFYNNEISEKSEIFDDQFSVERPDGSNFTLKIRSTKLEDSAMYFCASSTGTSGQYFGPGTRLTVT.

For the CDR3, the DNA is TGTGCCAGCAGCTTAGGGGGTCGACCGACAGATACGCAGTATTTT. Amino acids: CASSLGGRPTDTQYF. V and J are TRBV7-6 and TRBJ2-3; D is unclear. Per the germline V gene, CDR1 is SGHVS and CDR2 is FNYEAQ. CDR3 length: 15 residues. The V end was cut by 1 base, the J end by 3 bases, with 11 bases between.

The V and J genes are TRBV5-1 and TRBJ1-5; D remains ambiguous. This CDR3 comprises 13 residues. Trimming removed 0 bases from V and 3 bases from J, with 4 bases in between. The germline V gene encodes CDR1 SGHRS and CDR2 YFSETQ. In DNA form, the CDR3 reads TGCGCCAGCAGCTTGGCCCCCAATCAGCCCCAGCATTTT. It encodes CASSLAPNQPQHF.

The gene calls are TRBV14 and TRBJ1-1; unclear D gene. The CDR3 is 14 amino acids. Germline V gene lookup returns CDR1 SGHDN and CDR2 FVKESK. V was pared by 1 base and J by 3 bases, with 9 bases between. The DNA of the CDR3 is TGTGCCAGCAGCCAAGCATACGGGGACACTGAAGCTTTCTTT. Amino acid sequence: CASSQAYGDTEAFF. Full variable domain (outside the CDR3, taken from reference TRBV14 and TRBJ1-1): EAGVTQFPSHSVIEKGQTVTLRCDPISGHDNLYWYRRVMGKEIKFLLHFVKESKQDESGMPNNRFLAERTGGTYSTLKVQPAELEDSGVYFCASSQAYGDTEAFFGQGTRLTVV.

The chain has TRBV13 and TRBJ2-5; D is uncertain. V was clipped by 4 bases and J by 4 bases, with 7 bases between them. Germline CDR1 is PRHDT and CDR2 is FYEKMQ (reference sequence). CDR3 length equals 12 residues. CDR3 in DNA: TGTGCCAGCAGCTCCGCCCTAGAGACCCAGTACTTC. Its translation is CASSSALETQYF. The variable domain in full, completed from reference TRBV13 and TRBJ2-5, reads AAGVIQSPRHLIKEKRETATLKCYPIPRHDTVYWYQQGPGQDPQFLISFYEKMQSDKGSIPDRFSAQQFSDYHSELNMSSLELGDSALYFCASSSALETQYFGPGTRLLVL.

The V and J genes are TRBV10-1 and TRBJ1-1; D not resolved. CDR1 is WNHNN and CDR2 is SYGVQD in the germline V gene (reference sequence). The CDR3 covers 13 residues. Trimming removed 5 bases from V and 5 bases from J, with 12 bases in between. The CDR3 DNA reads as TGCGCCAGCAGTCTCGAGGTATGGACTGAAGCTTTCTTT. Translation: CASSLEVWTEAFF.